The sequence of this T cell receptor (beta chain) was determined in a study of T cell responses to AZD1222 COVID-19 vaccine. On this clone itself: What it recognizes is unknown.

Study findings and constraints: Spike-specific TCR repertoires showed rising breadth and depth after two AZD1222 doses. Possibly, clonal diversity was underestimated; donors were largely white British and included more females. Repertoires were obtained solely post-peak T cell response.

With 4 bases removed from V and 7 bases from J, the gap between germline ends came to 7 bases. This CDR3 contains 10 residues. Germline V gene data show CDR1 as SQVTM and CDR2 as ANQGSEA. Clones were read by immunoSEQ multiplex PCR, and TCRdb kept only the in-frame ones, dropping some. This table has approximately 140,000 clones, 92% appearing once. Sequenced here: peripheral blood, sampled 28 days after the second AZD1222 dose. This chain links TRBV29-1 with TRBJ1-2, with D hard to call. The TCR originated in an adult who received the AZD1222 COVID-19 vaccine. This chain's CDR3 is CSVGGVGYTF. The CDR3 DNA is TGCAGCGTTGGTGGGGTTGGCTACACCTTC. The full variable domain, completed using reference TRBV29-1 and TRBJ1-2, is SAVISQKPSRDICQRGTSLTIQCQVDSQVTMMFWYRQQPGQSLTLIATANQGSEATYESGFVIDKFPISRPNLTFSTLTVSNMSPEDSSIYLCSVGGVGYTFGSGTRLTVV.